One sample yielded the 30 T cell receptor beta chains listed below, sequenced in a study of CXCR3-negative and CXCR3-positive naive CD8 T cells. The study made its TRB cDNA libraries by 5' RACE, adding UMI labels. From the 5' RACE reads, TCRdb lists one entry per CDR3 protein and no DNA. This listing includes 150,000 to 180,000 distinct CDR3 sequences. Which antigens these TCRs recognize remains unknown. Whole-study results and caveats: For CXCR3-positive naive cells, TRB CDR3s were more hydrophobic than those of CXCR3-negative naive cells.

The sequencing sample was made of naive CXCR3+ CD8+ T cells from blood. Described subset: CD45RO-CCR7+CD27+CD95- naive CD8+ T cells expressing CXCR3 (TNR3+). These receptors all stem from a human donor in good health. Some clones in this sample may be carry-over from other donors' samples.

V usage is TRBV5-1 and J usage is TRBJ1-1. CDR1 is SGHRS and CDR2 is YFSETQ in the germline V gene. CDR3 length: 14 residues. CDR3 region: CASSFLSGNTEAFF.

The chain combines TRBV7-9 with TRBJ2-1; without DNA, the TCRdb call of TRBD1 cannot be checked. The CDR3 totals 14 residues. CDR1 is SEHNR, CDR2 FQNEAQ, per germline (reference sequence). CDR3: CASSRRTENNEQFF.

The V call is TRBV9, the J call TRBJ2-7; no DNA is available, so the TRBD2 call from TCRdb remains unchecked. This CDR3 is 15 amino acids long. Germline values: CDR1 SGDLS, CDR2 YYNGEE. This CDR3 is CASSVGLAGSYEQYF.

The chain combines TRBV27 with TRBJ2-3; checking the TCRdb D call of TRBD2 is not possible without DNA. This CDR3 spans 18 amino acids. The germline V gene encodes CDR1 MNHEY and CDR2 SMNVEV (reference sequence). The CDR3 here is CASSLFNGVAASTDMQYF.

This CDR3 reads CASSSHGTYITYEQYF. The J gene is TRBJ2-7, the V gene TRBV28; TCRdb selects TRBD2, and the lack of DNA leaves this call unchecked. Per germline, CDR1 MDHEN and CDR2 SYDVKM. The CDR3 totals 16 residues.

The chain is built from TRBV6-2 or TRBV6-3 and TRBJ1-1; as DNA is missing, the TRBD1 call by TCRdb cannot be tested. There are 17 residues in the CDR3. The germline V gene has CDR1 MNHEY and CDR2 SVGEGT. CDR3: CASSYSWLDRQNTEAFF.

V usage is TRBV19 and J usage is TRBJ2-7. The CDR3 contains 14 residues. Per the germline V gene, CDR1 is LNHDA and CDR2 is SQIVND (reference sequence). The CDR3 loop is CASGGSGGSYEQYF.

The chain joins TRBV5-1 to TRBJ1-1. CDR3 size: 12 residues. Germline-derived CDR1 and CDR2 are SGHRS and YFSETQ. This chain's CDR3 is CASYTMGTEAFF.

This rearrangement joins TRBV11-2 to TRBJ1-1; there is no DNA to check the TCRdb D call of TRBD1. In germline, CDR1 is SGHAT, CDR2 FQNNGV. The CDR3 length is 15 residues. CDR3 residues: CASSLVGTENTEAFF.

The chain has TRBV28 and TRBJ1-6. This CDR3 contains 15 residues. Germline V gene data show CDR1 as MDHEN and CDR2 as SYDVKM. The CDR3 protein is CASSRQTSWGSPLHF. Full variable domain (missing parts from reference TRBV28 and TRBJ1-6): DVKVTQSSRYLVKRTGEKVFLECVQDMDHENMFWYRQDPGLGLRLIYFSYDVKMKEKGDIPEGYSVSREKKERFSLILESASTNQTSMYLCASSRQTSWGSPLHFGNGTRLTVT.

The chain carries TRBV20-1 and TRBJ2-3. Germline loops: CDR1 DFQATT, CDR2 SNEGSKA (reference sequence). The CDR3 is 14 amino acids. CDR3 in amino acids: CSARRSRRDGTQYF.

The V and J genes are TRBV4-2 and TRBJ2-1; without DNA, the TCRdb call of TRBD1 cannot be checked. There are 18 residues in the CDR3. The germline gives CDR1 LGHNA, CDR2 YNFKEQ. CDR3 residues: CASSLYRVGTDTYNEQFF.

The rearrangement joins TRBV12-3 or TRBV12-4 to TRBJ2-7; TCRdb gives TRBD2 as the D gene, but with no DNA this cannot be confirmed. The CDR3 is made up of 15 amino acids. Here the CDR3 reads CASSVGLAVAYEQYF.

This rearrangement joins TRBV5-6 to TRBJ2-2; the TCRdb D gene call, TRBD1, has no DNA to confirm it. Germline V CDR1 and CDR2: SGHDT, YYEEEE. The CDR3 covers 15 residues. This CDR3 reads CASSGGPTNTGELFF.

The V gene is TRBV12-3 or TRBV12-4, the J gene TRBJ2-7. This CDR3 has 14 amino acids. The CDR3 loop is CASSVSDASYEQYF.

CDR3 protein: CASRIGNTGELFF. The rearrangement joins TRBV2 to TRBJ2-2. Germline CDR1 is SNHLY and CDR2 is FYNNEI. The CDR3 is 13 amino acids.

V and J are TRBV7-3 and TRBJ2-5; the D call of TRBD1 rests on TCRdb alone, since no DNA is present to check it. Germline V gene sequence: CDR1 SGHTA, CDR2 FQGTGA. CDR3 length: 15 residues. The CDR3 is CASSPGQGYQETQYF. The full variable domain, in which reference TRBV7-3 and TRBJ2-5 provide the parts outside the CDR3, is GAGVSQTPSNKVTEKGKYVELRCDPISGHTALYWYRQSLGQGPEFLIYFQGTGAADDSGLPNDRFFAVRPEGSVSTLKIQRTERGDSAVYLCASSPGQGYQETQYFGPGTRLLVL.

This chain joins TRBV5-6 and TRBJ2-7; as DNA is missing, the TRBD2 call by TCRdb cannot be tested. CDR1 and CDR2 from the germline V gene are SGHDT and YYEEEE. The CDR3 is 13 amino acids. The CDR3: CASSLARAYEQYF. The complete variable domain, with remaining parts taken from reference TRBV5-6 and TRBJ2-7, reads DAGVTQSPTHLIKTRGQQVTLRCSPKSGHDTVSWYQQALGQGPQFIFQYYEEEERQRGNFPDRFSGHQFPNYSSELNVNALLLGDSALYLCASSLARAYEQYFGPGTRLTVT.

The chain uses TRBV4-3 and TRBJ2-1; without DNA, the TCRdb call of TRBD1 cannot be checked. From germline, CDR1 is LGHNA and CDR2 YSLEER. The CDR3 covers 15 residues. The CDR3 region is CASSQDDQGWSEQFF.

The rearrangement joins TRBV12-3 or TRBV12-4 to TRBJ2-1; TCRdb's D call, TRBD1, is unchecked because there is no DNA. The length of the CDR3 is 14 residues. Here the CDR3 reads CASSFSVPYNEQFF.

The CDR3 loop is CASSTRTEISYNSPLHF. V usage is TRBV19 and J usage is TRBJ1-6. The CDR3 runs to 17 residues. Germline V lookup: CDR1 LNHDA, CDR2 SQIVND (reference sequence). The variable domain in full, with the rest retrieved from reference TRBV19 and TRBJ1-6, is DGGITQSPKYLFRKEGQNVTLSCEQNLNHDAMYWYRQDPGQGLRLIYYSQIVNDFQKGDIAEGYSVSREKKESFPLTVTSAQKNPTAFYLCASSTRTEISYNSPLHFGNGTRLTVT.

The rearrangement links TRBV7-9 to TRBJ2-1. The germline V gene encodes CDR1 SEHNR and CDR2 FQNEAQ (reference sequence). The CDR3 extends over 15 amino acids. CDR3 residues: CASSLGLGSYNEQFF.

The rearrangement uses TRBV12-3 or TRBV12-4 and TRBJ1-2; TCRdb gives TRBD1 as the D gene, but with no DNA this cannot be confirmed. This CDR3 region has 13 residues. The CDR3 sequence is CASSPGPLDGYTF.

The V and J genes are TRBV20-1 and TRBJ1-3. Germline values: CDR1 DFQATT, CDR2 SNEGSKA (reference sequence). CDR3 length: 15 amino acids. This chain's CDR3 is CSALVLTDSGNTIYF.

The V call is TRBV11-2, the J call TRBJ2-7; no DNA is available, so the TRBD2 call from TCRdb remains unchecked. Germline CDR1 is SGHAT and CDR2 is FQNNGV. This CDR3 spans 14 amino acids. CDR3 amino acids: CASSSSGSRYEQYF.

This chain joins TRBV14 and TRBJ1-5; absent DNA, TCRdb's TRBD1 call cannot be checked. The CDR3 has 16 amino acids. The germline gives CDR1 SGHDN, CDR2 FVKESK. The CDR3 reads CASSQVPRGRDQPQHF.

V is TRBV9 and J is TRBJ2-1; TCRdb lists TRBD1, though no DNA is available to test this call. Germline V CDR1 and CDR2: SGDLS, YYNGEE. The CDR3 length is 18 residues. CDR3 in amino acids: CASSVEGVGTGAYNEQFF.

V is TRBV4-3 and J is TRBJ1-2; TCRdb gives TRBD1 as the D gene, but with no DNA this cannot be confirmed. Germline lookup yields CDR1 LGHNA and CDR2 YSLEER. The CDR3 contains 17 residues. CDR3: CASSQYGTPSGDYGYTF.

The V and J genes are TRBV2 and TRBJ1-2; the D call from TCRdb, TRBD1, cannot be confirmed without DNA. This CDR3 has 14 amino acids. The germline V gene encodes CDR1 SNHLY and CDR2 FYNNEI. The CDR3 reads CASSADRGTVGYTF.

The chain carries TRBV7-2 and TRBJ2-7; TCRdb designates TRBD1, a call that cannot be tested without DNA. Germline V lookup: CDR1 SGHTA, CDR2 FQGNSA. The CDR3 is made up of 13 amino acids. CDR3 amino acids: CASSPPISYEQYF.